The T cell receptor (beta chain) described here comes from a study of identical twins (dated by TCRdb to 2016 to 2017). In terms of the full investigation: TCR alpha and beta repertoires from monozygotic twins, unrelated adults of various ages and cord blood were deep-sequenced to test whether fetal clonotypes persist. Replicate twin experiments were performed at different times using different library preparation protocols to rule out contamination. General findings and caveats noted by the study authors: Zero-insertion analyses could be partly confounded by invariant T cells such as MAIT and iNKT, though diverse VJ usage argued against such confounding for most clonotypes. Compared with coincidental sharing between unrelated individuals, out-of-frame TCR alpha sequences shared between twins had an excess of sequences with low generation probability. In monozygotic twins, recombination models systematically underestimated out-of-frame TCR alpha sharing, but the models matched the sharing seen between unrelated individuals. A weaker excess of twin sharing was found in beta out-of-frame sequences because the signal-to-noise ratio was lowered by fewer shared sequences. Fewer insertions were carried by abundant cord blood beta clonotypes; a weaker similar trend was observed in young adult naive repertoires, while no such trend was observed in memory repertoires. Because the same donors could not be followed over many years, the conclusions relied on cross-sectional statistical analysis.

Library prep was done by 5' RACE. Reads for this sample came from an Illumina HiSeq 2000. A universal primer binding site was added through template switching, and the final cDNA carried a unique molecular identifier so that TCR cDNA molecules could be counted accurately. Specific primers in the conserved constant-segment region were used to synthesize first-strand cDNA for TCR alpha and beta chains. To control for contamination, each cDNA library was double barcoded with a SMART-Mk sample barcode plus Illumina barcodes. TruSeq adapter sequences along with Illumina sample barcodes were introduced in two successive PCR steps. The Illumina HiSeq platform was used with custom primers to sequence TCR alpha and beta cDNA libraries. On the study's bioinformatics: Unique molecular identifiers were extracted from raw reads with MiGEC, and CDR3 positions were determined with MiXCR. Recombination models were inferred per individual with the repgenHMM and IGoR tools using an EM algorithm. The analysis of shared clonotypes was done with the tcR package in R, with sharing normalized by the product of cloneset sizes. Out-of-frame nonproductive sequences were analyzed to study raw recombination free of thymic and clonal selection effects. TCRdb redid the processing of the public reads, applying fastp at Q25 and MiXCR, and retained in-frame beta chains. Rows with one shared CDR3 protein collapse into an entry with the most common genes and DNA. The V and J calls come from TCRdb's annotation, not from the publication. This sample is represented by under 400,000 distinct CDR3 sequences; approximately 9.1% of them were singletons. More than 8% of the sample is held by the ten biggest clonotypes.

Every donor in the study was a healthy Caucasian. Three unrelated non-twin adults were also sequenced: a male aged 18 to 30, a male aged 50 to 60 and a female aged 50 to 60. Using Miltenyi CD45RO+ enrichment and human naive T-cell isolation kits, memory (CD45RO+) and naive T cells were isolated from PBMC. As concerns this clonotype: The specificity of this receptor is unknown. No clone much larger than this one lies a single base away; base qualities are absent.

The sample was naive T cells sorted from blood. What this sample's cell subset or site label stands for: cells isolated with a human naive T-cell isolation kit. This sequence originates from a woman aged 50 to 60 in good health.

The nucleotides read TGCGCCAGCAGCTCTATAGCGGGAGGGGGAGAAGAGACCCAGTACTTC. This yields the protein CASSSIAGGGEETQYF. The rearrangement combines TRBV5-1 with TRBJ2-5, with 11 bases matching TRBD2. Here V drops 3 bases and J drops 3 bases, and the junction holds 7 bases not matched to any gene. CDR1 and CDR2 were assigned from the germline V gene as SGHRS and YFSETQ. From the cysteine through the phenylalanine, the CDR3 covers 16 amino acids. Just the 48-base CDR3 DNA is kept, in frame starting at base 1.